One sample yielded the 28 T cell receptor beta chains listed below, sequenced in a study of T cell responses to AZD1222 COVID-19 vaccine. Data came from immunoSEQ multiplex PCR; TCRdb stores just in-frame clones and leaves some out. The sample consists of about 100,000 clones, roughly 91% of them appearing once. This specimen was peripheral blood, taken on day 0 of AZD1222 vaccination. Receptors originate from an adult in good health.

The chain has TRBV27 and TRBJ2-7; tentatively, D is TRBD1 (5 bases). Trimming pared 11 bases from V and 6 bases from J, leaving 14 bases between. The germline gives CDR1 MNHEY, CDR2 SMNVEV (reference sequence). The CDR3 runs to 11 residues. CDR3 sequence reads: CAAGLRAEQYF. CDR3 DNA sequence: TGTGCCGCAGGGCTAAGGGCCGAGCAGTACTTC.

The J gene is TRBJ1-2, the V gene TRBV11-3; the match to TRBD1 covers 9 bases. J was trimmed by 3 bases and V by 2 bases; bases with no gene match: 4. The CDR3 covers 15 residues. Looked up from germline, CDR1 is SGHNT and CDR2 is YENEEA. CDR3 coding DNA: TGTGCCAGCAGCTTACGACAGGGGGGATACTATGGCTACACCTTC. Its protein product is CASSLRQGGYYGYTF.

In regard to this clone: Other DNA sequences of this sample code for an identical CDR3. The chain combines TRBV6-6 with TRBJ2-2; tentative D call: TRBD1 (5 bases). CDR3 length equals 15 residues. The germline V gene encodes CDR1 MNHNY and CDR2 SVGAGI (reference sequence). V was cut by 2 bases and J by 1 base, with 8 bases left in between. CDR3 in amino acids: CASSYGQGNTGELFF. The CDR3 bases are TGTGCCAGCAGTTACGGGCAGGGGAACACCGGGGAGCTGTTTTTT.

This clone was seen once. The chain couples TRBV10-3 to TRBJ2-3; 9 bases fit TRBD1. CDR1 ENHRY and CDR2 SYGVKD come from the germline V gene. The CDR3 consists of 15 residues. After removal of 3 bases from V and 4 bases from J, the junction contained 5 bases not matched to a gene. The CDR3, as DNA: TGTGCCATCAGTGACCCGGGACAGGGTCCAGATACGCAGTATTTT. Protein sequence: CAISDPGQGPDTQYF.

The chain has TRBV28 and TRBJ2-5; possible D gene TRBD2, 6 bases. This CDR3 has 13 residues. Looked up from germline, CDR1 is MDHEN and CDR2 is SYDVKM. Deletions cut 8 bases from V and 5 bases from J, with 15 bases between. The CDR3 region is CASHTYAGETQYF. In DNA, the CDR3 is TGTGCCAGCCATACATATGCGGGGGAGACCCAGTACTTC.

This chain uses TRBV27 with TRBJ2-7; 7 bases map to TRBD1. CDR1 is MNHEY, CDR2 SMNVEV, per germline (reference sequence). V trimming: 8 bases; J trimming: 3 bases; junction bases outside the gene matches: 7. The CDR3 consists of 13 residues. CDR3 protein: CASSDRVGYEQYF. The CDR3 DNA reads as TGTGCCAGCTCTGACAGGGTGGGCTACGAGCAGTACTTC.

The chain carries TRBV11-1 and TRBJ2-5; D unresolved. Germline assignment: CDR1 SGHAT and CDR2 FQDESV (reference sequence). There are 12 residues in the CDR3. Deletions cut 1 base from V and 2 bases from J, with 2 bases between. This chain's CDR3 is CASSLGQETQYF. Here the CDR3 DNA reads TGTGCCAGCAGCTTAGGGCAAGAGACCCAGTACTTC.

This rearrangement joins TRBV5-1 to TRBJ2-1; TRBD1 matches at 7 bases. The CDR3 runs 15 residues. The junction had 4 bases not matched to a gene; V was cut back by 4 bases and J by 0 bases. CDR1 and CDR2 (germline): SGHRS, YFSETQ. The CDR3 loop reads CASSPGTASYNEQFF. In nucleotides, the CDR3 is TGCGCCAGCAGCCCAGGGACAGCCTCCTACAATGAGCAGTTCTTC.

The genes are TRBV5-5 and TRBJ2-7; D ambiguous. Trimming shortened V by 3 bases and J by 3 bases, and 10 bases separated the two germline ends. CDR3 length: 13 amino acids. Germline loops: CDR1 SGHKS, CDR2 YYEKEE (reference sequence). CDR3 amino acids: CASSSASVYEQYF. The CDR3 nucleotides read TGTGCCAGCAGCTCCGCCAGTGTCTACGAGCAGTACTTC.

V and J are TRBV28 and TRBJ1-3; no clear D gene. The CDR3 loop spans 14 amino acids. Germline V gene data show CDR1 as MDHEN and CDR2 as SYDVKM. Trimming stripped 7 bases from V and 0 bases from J, with 10 bases between. The CDR3: CASKVSSSGNTIYF. The CDR3 nucleotides read TGTGCCAGCAAGGTGTCTAGCTCTGGAAACACCATATATTTT. The full variable domain, rest sourced from reference TRBV28 and TRBJ1-3, is DVKVTQSSRYLVKRTGEKVFLECVQDMDHENMFWYRQDPGLGLRLIYFSYDVKMKEKGDIPEGYSVSREKKERFSLILESASTNQTSMYLCASKVSSSGNTIYFGEGSWLTVV.

The V gene is TRBV28, the J gene TRBJ1-1; D remains ambiguous. CDR3 length: 14 residues. Trimming stripped 4 bases from V and 1 base from J, with 10 bases between. Germline lookup yields CDR1 MDHEN and CDR2 SYDVKM. CDR3: CASSSPAANTEAFF. In DNA, the CDR3 is TGTGCCAGCAGTTCTCCGGCGGCGAACACTGAAGCTTTCTTT. Variable domain in full (rest from reference TRBV28 and TRBJ1-1): DVKVTQSSRYLVKRTGEKVFLECVQDMDHENMFWYRQDPGLGLRLIYFSYDVKMKEKGDIPEGYSVSREKKERFSLILESASTNQTSMYLCASSSPAANTEAFFGQGTRLTVV.

The genes are TRBV5-6 and TRBJ1-2; 8 bases fit TRBD1. Trimming cost V 4 bases and J 10 bases; bases outside gene matches: 9. Germline lookup yields CDR1 SGHDT and CDR2 YYEEEE. The CDR3 is 13 residues long. The CDR3 nucleotides read TGTGCCAGCAGCGCGATCAAGACAGGGGTCTACACCTTC. It translates to CASSAIKTGVYTF.

The genes are TRBV19 and TRBJ1-5, with 10 bases that match TRBD1. V lost 2 bases to trimming and J lost 5 bases; unmatched junction nucleotides: 6. The CDR3 length is 16 residues. Per the germline V gene, CDR1 is LNHDA and CDR2 is SQIVND (reference sequence). The CDR3, as DNA: TGTGCCAGTAGTATACCGGGACAGGGGAACTATCAGCCCCAGCATTTT. Protein: CASSIPGQGNYQPQHF.

V and J are TRBV25-1 and TRBJ1-3; no clear D gene. The CDR3 has 12 residues. Trimming removed 4 bases at V and 7 bases at J, with 8 bases between. The germline CDR1 and CDR2 sequences are MGHDK and SYGVNS. The CDR3 is CASSGGKNTIYF. CDR3 bases: TGTGCCAGCAGTGGAGGAAAGAACACCATATATTTT. The full variable domain, with the rest looked up from reference TRBV25-1 and TRBJ1-3, is EADIYQTPRYLVIGTGKKITLECSQTMGHDKMYWYQQDPGMELHLIHYSYGVNSTEKGDLSSESTVSRIRTEHFPLTLESARPSHTSQYLCASSGGKNTIYFGEGSWLTVV.

The chain employs TRBV10-3 and TRBJ1-2; no reliable D call. The CDR3 is 13 residues long. Germline-derived CDR1 and CDR2 are ENHRY and SYGVKD. V lost 7 bases and J lost 8, with 17 bases in between. The CDR3 sequence: CAITGRSGSGYTF. Written as DNA, the CDR3 is TGTGCCATCACCGGACGATCGGGGTCAGGCTACACCTTC.

The V call is TRBV6-6, the J call TRBJ1-3; 7 positions agree with TRBD1. Per the germline V gene, CDR1 is MNHNY and CDR2 is SVGAGI (reference sequence). The CDR3 sequence is 14 residues long. V was pared by 11 bases and J by 0 bases, with 7 bases of the junction left unmatched. The CDR3 region is CAGQGDSSGNTIYF. CDR3 DNA: TGTGCCGGGCAGGGGGATTCCTCTGGAAACACCATATATTTT.

This chain links TRBV18 with TRBJ1-2; D unclear. This CDR3 is 13 amino acids long. Germline CDR1 and CDR2: KGHSH and LQKENI. Trimming left V 4 bases short and J 4 bases short, with 10 bases between. The CDR3 sequence is CASSRTEGYGYTF. In DNA form, the CDR3 reads TGTGCCAGCTCACGTACGGAGGGCTATGGCTACACCTTC.

The chain employs TRBV19 and TRBJ1-2, with D maybe TRBD1 (6 bases). Trimming pared 1 base from V and 4 bases from J, leaving 13 bases between. Germline lookup yields CDR1 LNHDA and CDR2 SQIVND (reference sequence). The CDR3 consists of 15 residues. In nucleotides, the CDR3 is TGTGCCAGTAGTATAGCGGGGGGCGTGGGCTATGGCTACACCTTC. It translates to CASSIAGGVGYGYTF.

This clone appeared once. The rearrangement uses TRBV4-1 and TRBJ2-6, with D hard to call. The CDR3 is made up of 13 amino acids. The germline V and J ends were trimmed by 1 base and 3 bases, with 1 base remaining between them. Germline V gene lookup returns CDR1 MGHRA and CDR2 YSYEKL. The CDR3: CASSQVGANVLTF. For the CDR3, the DNA is TGCGCCAGCAGCCAAGTTGGGGCCAACGTCCTGACTTTC.

This chain joins TRBV7-9 and TRBJ2-2, with a weak D call TRBD2 (5 bases). This CDR3 is built from 15 residues. Germline values: CDR1 SEHNR, CDR2 FQNEAQ (reference sequence). The V end lost 5 bases, the J end lost 0 bases, and 10 bases lay between the germline ends. The CDR3 DNA sequence: TGTGCCAGCAGCCCGATCGGGACGAACACCGGGGAGCTGTTTTTT. Amino acids: CASSPIGTNTGELFF.

V gene TRBV6-5 combines with J gene TRBJ2-7; 8 bases fit TRBD1. V gave up 6 bases and J gave up 6 bases; unmatched junction bases: 7. The CDR3 consists of 13 residues. CDR1 and CDR2 from the germline V gene are MNHEY and SVGAGI. The chain's CDR3 is CASRQTGGREQYF. The DNA of the CDR3 is TGTGCCAGCAGGCAAACAGGGGGACGCGAGCAGTACTTC.

The chain combines TRBV5-1 with TRBJ2-5, with 8 nucleotides matching TRBD1. The V gene end was trimmed by 8 bases and the J gene end by 2 bases; junction bases not matched to a gene: 5. CDR3 length: 13 amino acids. The germline gives CDR1 SGHRS, CDR2 YFSETQ. CDR3 region: CASYRGNQETQYF. DNA of the CDR3: TGCGCCAGTTACAGGGGGAATCAAGAGACCCAGTACTTC.

This sequence joins TRBV27 and TRBJ1-5, with TRBD1 as a possible D gene (5 bases). The CDR3 has 15 amino acids. Germline V lookup: CDR1 MNHEY, CDR2 SMNVEV (reference sequence). Trimming removed 3 bases from V and 0 bases from J, with 9 bases in between. The CDR3 region is CASSFQGYSNQPQHF. The CDR3 DNA reads as TGTGCCAGCAGTTTCCAGGGCTATAGCAATCAGCCCCAGCATTTT.

The chain recombines TRBV7-9 with TRBJ2-5; no clear D. V was cut by 4 bases and J by 1 base, with 4 bases left in between. CDR1 is SEHNR, CDR2 FQNEAQ, per germline (reference sequence). This CDR3 spans 12 amino acids. The CDR3 spells CASSSSQETQYF. CDR3 nucleotides: TGTGCCAGCAGCTCCTCCCAAGAGACCCAGTACTTC.

The chain carries TRBV11-3 and TRBJ2-3, with TRBD2 matching over 14 bases. V shed 4 bases and J 8 bases; nucleotides not matched to a gene: 2. The CDR3 extends over 14 amino acids. Germline V lookup: CDR1 SGHNT, CDR2 YENEEA. The CDR3 DNA is TGTGCCAGCAGCTCCGGACTAGCGGGAGGTACGCAGTATTTT. This encodes CASSSGLAGGTQYF.

The V gene is TRBV7-3, the J gene TRBJ1-2, with 8 bases identical to TRBD1. Germline CDR1 is SGHTA and CDR2 is FQGTGA. V was pared by 0 bases and J by 3 bases, with 6 bases of the junction left unmatched. The CDR3 runs to 16 residues. CDR3 residues: CASSLTLEDRDYGYTF. DNA for the CDR3: TGTGCCAGCAGCTTAACACTAGAGGACAGGGACTATGGCTACACCTTC.

This chain uses TRBV19 with TRBJ2-7; TRBD1 matches at 8 bases. Germline V gene data show CDR1 as LNHDA and CDR2 as SQIVND (reference sequence). The CDR3 has 16 amino acids. V dropped 5 bases and J dropped 4; count of bases not matched to a gene: 13. The DNA of the CDR3 is TGTGCCAGTAGTGACAGGGGTCGTAATACAGGTTACGAGCAGTACTTC. Its translation is CASSDRGRNTGYEQYF. Looking up the rest from reference TRBV19 and TRBJ2-7 gives the full variable domain: DGGITQSPKYLFRKEGQNVTLSCEQNLNHDAMYWYRQDPGQGLRLIYYSQIVNDFQKGDIAEGYSVSREKKESFPLTVTSAQKNPTAFYLCASSDRGRNTGYEQYFGPGTRLTVT.

V and J are TRBV12-3 or TRBV12-4 and TRBJ2-3; TRBD1 matches 7 bases. With 6 bases clipped from V and 1 base from J, the junction kept 1 base outside the gene matches. This CDR3 is 13 amino acids long. CDR3 region: CASSGQGTDTQYF. CDR3 nucleotides: TGTGCCAGCAGCGGACAGGGCACAGATACGCAGTATTTT.